This is a list of T cell receptor beta chains from one sample in a study of blood T cells in healthy people across ages. TCRdb re-derived calls from the 5' RACE reads in MiXCR, one entry per CDR3 protein. The sample carries about 640,000 distinct CDR3 sequences, 58% recorded once. Sequencing was done on a sample of blood. These receptors came from a man aged 55 to 69 in good health. Each CDR3 is given with its conserved first and last residue. A D gene is named only where the DNA matches it firmly. Expanded clones get a size class; other rows say once, few or many, or leave the size out.

CDR3 protein: CSARDPDNMNTEAFF; CDR3 DNA: TGCAGTGCTAGAGATCCAGACAACATGAACACTGAAGCTTTCTTT; V gene: TRBV20-1; D gene: NA; J gene: TRBJ1-1; clone size: once
CDR3 protein: CASSGGESSYNEQFF; CDR3 DNA: TGTGCCAGCAGTGGCGGGGAAAGCTCCTACAATGAGCAGTTCTTC; V gene: TRBV9; D gene: NA; J gene: TRBJ2-1; clone size: NA
CDR3 protein: CASSFFFGDYNEQFF; CDR3 DNA: TGTGCCAGCAGCTTCTTTTTCGGGGATTACAATGAGCAGTTCTTC; V gene: TRBV7-9; D gene: NA; J gene: TRBJ2-1; clone size: few
CDR3 protein: CARERLQETQYF; CDR3 DNA: TGTGCCAGGGAACGGCTACAAGAGACCCAGTACTTC; V gene: TRBV9; D gene: NA; J gene: TRBJ2-5; clone size: NA
CDR3 protein: CSAADSGWAYEQYF; CDR3 DNA: TGCAGTGCTGCAGATAGCGGTTGGGCCTACGAGCAGTACTTC; V gene: TRBV20-1; D gene: NA; J gene: TRBJ2-7; clone size: NA
CDR3 protein: CASSLRTPPETQYF; CDR3 DNA: TGCGCCAGCAGCTTGCGGACTCCCCCGGAGACCCAGTACTTC; V gene: TRBV5-1; D gene: NA; J gene: TRBJ2-5; clone size: few
CDR3 protein: CASGHGPRNSYEQYF; CDR3 DNA: TGTGCCAGCGGCCATGGGCCGCGGAACTCCTACGAGCAGTACTTC; V gene: TRBV3-1; D gene: NA; J gene: TRBJ2-7; clone size: NA
CDR3 protein: CASSPTAETQYF; CDR3 DNA: TGTGCCAGCAGTCCTACAGCTGAGACCCAGTACTTC; V gene: TRBV6-5; D gene: NA; J gene: TRBJ2-5; clone size: NA
CDR3 protein: CSAVPLTDTQYF; CDR3 DNA: TGCAGCGCCGTTCCCCTCACAGATACGCAGTATTTT; V gene: TRBV29-1; D gene: NA; J gene: TRBJ2-3; clone size: NA
CDR3 protein: CASSLNRGIRYF; CDR3 DNA: TGTGCCAGCAGCTTAAACAGGGGCATAAGGTACTTC; V gene: TRBV7-2; D gene: TRBD1; J gene: TRBJ2-7; clone size: once
CDR3 protein: CASSPDRRNAGELFF; CDR3 DNA: TGTGCCAGCAGCCCGGACAGGAGAAACGCCGGGGAGCTGTTTTTT; V gene: TRBV6-1; D gene: TRBD1; J gene: TRBJ2-2; clone size: NA
CDR3 protein: CASSPGTGLANYGYTF; CDR3 DNA: TGCGCCAGCAGCCCCGGGACAGGCCTTGCTAACTATGGCTACACCTTC; V gene: TRBV5-1; D gene: TRBD1; J gene: TRBJ1-2; clone size: NA
CDR3 protein: CASSLERWTAYGYTF; CDR3 DNA: TGTGCCAGCAGCTTAGAGCGGTGGACAGCCTATGGCTACACCTTC; V gene: TRBV7-2; D gene: NA; J gene: TRBJ1-2; clone size: NA
CDR3 protein: CASSTTGGNYNEQFF; CDR3 DNA: TGTGCCAGCAGCACCACAGGGGGGAACTACAATGAGCAGTTCTTC; V gene: TRBV21-1; D gene: NA; J gene: TRBJ2-1; clone size: NA
CDR3 protein: CASSLRSAGGQRETQYF; CDR3 DNA: TGTGCCAGCAGCTTAAGGTCGGCGGGGGGCCAGAGAGAGACCCAGTACTTC; V gene: TRBV7-6; D gene: TRBD2; J gene: TRBJ2-5; clone size: NA
CDR3 protein: CASSPREGRETQYF; CDR3 DNA: TGCGCCAGCAGCCCGAGGGAGGGCCGAGAGACCCAGTACTTC; V gene: TRBV4-1; D gene: TRBD2; J gene: TRBJ2-5; clone size: NA
CDR3 protein: CSADNAGELFF; CDR3 DNA: TGCAGCGCAGACAACGCCGGGGAGCTGTTTTTT; V gene: TRBV29-1; D gene: NA; J gene: TRBJ2-2; clone size: NA
CDR3 protein: CASRTVRLGRGYEQYF; CDR3 DNA: TGTGCCAGCAGGACGGTTCGGTTGGGAAGGGGCTACGAGCAGTACTTC; V gene: TRBV6-2/TRBV6-3; D gene: NA; J gene: TRBJ2-7; clone size: NA
CDR3 protein: CASSPALNSYEQYF; CDR3 DNA: TGTGCCAGCTCACCAGCCCTCAACTCCTACGAGCAGTACTTC; V gene: TRBV18; D gene: NA; J gene: TRBJ2-7; clone size: NA
CDR3 protein: CASSLETSGGARGWNEQFF; CDR3 DNA: TGTGCCAGCAGTTTAGAGACTAGCGGGGGGGCACGGGGGTGGAATGAGCAGTTCTTC; V gene: TRBV12-3/TRBV12-4; D gene: TRBD2; J gene: TRBJ2-1; clone size: NA
CDR3 protein: CASSFGFLASPLHF; CDR3 DNA: TGCGCCAGCAGCTTTGGATTCTTAGCTTCACCCCTCCACTTT; V gene: TRBV5-1; D gene: NA; J gene: TRBJ1-6; clone size: NA
CDR3 protein: CSGGAGMGADTQYF; CDR3 DNA: TGCAGCGGAGGGGCGGGAATGGGTGCAGATACGCAGTATTTT; V gene: TRBV29-1; D gene: NA; J gene: TRBJ2-3; clone size: NA
CDR3 protein: CSAGGPPNTEAFF; CDR3 DNA: TGCAGTGCTGGTGGGCCACCCAACACTGAAGCTTTCTTT; V gene: TRBV20-1; D gene: NA; J gene: TRBJ1-1; clone size: NA
CDR3 protein: CASSLSAASNQPQHF; CDR3 DNA: TGTGCCAGCAGTTTATCGGCAGCTAGCAATCAGCCCCAGCATTTT; V gene: TRBV27; D gene: NA; J gene: TRBJ1-5; clone size: NA
CDR3 protein: CASSLVGQGAAYEQYF; CDR3 DNA: TGTGCCAGCAGTCTCGTAGGACAGGGGGCCGCCTACGAGCAGTACTTC; V gene: TRBV27; D gene: TRBD1; J gene: TRBJ2-7; clone size: few
CDR3 protein: CASSDWTAYEQYF; CDR3 DNA: TGTGCCAGCAGCGACTGGACAGCCTACGAGCAGTACTTC; V gene: TRBV5-6; D gene: NA; J gene: TRBJ2-7; clone size: NA
CDR3 protein: CASSRDSWEQYF; CDR3 DNA: TGTGCCAGCAGCCGTGACAGTTGGGAGCAGTACTTC; V gene: TRBV16; D gene: NA; J gene: TRBJ2-7; clone size: NA
CDR3 protein: CSARDLKRGGLETQYF; CDR3 DNA: TGCAGTGCTAGAGACCTAAAGCGGGGGGGCTTGGAGACCCAGTACTTC; V gene: TRBV20-1; D gene: TRBD2; J gene: TRBJ2-5; clone size: NA
CDR3 protein: CASPVQGPPIENSPLHF; CDR3 DNA: TGTGCCAGCCCGGTCCAGGGTCCCCCTATAGAGAATTCACCCCTCCACTTT; V gene: TRBV12-3/TRBV12-4; D gene: NA; J gene: TRBJ1-6; clone size: NA
CDR3 protein: CASSSMGLDSPLHF; CDR3 DNA: TGCGCCAGCAGCTCCATGGGATTGGATTCACCCCTCCACTTT; V gene: TRBV4-1; D gene: NA; J gene: TRBJ1-6; clone size: NA
CDR3 protein: CASSSNGEETQYF; CDR3 DNA: TGTGCCAGCTCCTCGAACGGGGAAGAGACCCAGTACTTC; V gene: TRBV18; D gene: NA; J gene: TRBJ2-5; clone size: NA
CDR3 protein: CASSQDLIGEQYF; CDR3 DNA: TGTGCCAGCAGCCAAGATCTGATCGGCGAGCAGTACTTC; V gene: TRBV4-2; D gene: NA; J gene: TRBJ2-7; clone size: NA
CDR3 protein: CASSQDSLAGVNEQFF; CDR3 DNA: TGTGCCAGCAGCCAAGATAGCCTAGCGGGGGTCAATGAGCAGTTCTTC; V gene: TRBV3-1; D gene: TRBD2; J gene: TRBJ2-1; clone size: NA
CDR3 protein: CASSVAGSSNQPQHF; CDR3 DNA: TGTGCCAGCAGCGTAGCAGGGAGTAGCAATCAGCCCCAGCATTTT; V gene: TRBV9; D gene: NA; J gene: TRBJ1-5; clone size: few
CDR3 protein: CASRGQGWDQPQHF; CDR3 DNA: TGTGCCAGCAGGGGACAGGGTTGGGATCAGCCCCAGCATTTT; V gene: TRBV2; D gene: TRBD1; J gene: TRBJ1-5; clone size: NA
CDR3 protein: CASRAGGGNQPQHF; CDR3 DNA: TGTGCCAGCAGGGCAGGGGGAGGCAATCAGCCCCAGCATTTT; V gene: TRBV6-9; D gene: TRBD1; J gene: TRBJ1-5; clone size: NA
CDR3 protein: CASSSTGMQETQYF; CDR3 DNA: TGTGCCAGCAGTTCTACAGGGATGCAAGAGACCCAGTACTTC; V gene: TRBV12-3/TRBV12-4; D gene: NA; J gene: TRBJ2-5; clone size: NA
CDR3 protein: CASSLNGRSDTQYF; CDR3 DNA: TGTGCCAGCAGCTTAAACGGCAGATCAGATACGCAGTATTTT; V gene: TRBV7-2; D gene: NA; J gene: TRBJ2-3; clone size: NA
CDR3 protein: CASSHLPRVGGTSDYEQYF; CDR3 DNA: TGCGCCAGCAGTCACCTCCCGAGGGTGGGGGGGACTAGCGACTACGAGCAGTACTTC; V gene: TRBV23-1; D gene: TRBD2; J gene: TRBJ2-7; clone size: once
CDR3 protein: CASSLMRTVRTDTQYF; CDR3 DNA: TGTGCCAGCAGCTTAATGAGGACCGTTCGCACAGATACGCAGTATTTT; V gene: TRBV7-2; D gene: NA; J gene: TRBJ2-3; clone size: NA
CDR3 protein: CASSQDLVEGGKQFF; CDR3 DNA: TGTGCCAGCAGCCAAGATTTGGTGGAAGGTGGGAAGCAGTTCTTC; V gene: TRBV3-1; D gene: NA; J gene: TRBJ2-1; clone size: NA
CDR3 protein: CATSRDVGSHNEQFF; CDR3 DNA: TGTGCCACCAGCAGAGATGTGGGATCCCACAATGAGCAGTTCTTC; V gene: TRBV15; D gene: NA; J gene: TRBJ2-1; clone size: NA
CDR3 protein: CASSWTGAGEQYF; CDR3 DNA: TGTGCCAGCAGTTGGACAGGGGCAGGGGAGCAGTACTTC; V gene: TRBV6-5; D gene: TRBD1; J gene: TRBJ2-5; clone size: NA
CDR3 protein: CSVDLDRVQETQYF; CDR3 DNA: TGCAGCGTTGACCTCGACAGGGTCCAAGAGACCCAGTACTTC; V gene: TRBV29-1; D gene: TRBD1; J gene: TRBJ2-5; clone size: few
CDR3 protein: CASSLEAAETQYF; CDR3 DNA: TGCGCCAGCAGCTTGGAGGCGGCAGAGACCCAGTACTTC; V gene: TRBV5-1; D gene: NA; J gene: TRBJ2-5; clone size: few
CDR3 protein: CASSVRTSGGNEQYF; CDR3 DNA: TGTGCCAGCAGTGTACGGACTAGCGGGGGGAATGAGCAGTACTTC; V gene: TRBV6-2/TRBV6-3; D gene: TRBD2; J gene: TRBJ2-7; clone size: few
CDR3 protein: CASSLNPGGYTDTQYF; CDR3 DNA: TGTGCCAGCAGTTTAAACCCGGGGGGATACACAGATACGCAGTATTTT; V gene: TRBV27; D gene: TRBD2; J gene: TRBJ2-3; clone size: few
CDR3 protein: CATSDSREAFF; CDR3 DNA: TGTGCCACCAGTGATTCCCGGGAAGCTTTCTTT; V gene: TRBV24-1; D gene: NA; J gene: TRBJ1-1; clone size: NA
CDR3 protein: CSAQGPTNTDTQYF; CDR3 DNA: TGCAGCGCCCAGGGCCCCACTAACACAGATACGCAGTATTTT; V gene: TRBV29-1; D gene: NA; J gene: TRBJ2-3; clone size: NA
CDR3 protein: CASGSDSYNSPLHF; CDR3 DNA: TGTGCTAGTGGCTCCGACTCCTATAATTCACCCCTCCACTTT; V gene: TRBV12-5; D gene: NA; J gene: TRBJ1-6; clone size: NA
CDR3 protein: CASSCSSTDTQYF; CDR3 DNA: TGTGCCAGCAGCTGTTCAAGCACAGATACGCAGTATTTT; V gene: TRBV7-2; D gene: NA; J gene: TRBJ2-3; clone size: NA
CDR3 protein: CSAQPTAYQETQYF; CDR3 DNA: TGCAGTGCGCAGCCGACAGCCTACCAAGAGACCCAGTACTTC; V gene: TRBV20-1; D gene: NA; J gene: TRBJ2-5; clone size: NA
CDR3 protein: CASSQLSRDRNYGYTF; CDR3 DNA: TGCGCCAGCAGCCAACTTAGCCGGGATCGGAACTATGGCTACACCTTC; V gene: TRBV4-1; D gene: NA; J gene: TRBJ1-2; clone size: many
CDR3 protein: CASSYRRGAGSSEQFF; CDR3 DNA: TGTGCCAGCAGTTATCGGCGGGGGGCCGGGTCAAGTGAGCAGTTCTTC; V gene: TRBV6-5; D gene: TRBD2; J gene: TRBJ2-1; clone size: NA
CDR3 protein: CASSDSGQGAVYGYTF; CDR3 DNA: TGTGCCAGCAGTGATTCGGGACAGGGGGCGGTCTATGGCTACACCTTC; V gene: TRBV28; D gene: TRBD1; J gene: TRBJ1-2; clone size: NA
CDR3 protein: CASSILRYEQYF; CDR3 DNA: TGTGCCAGCAGTATTTTGCGCTACGAGCAGTACTTC; V gene: TRBV12-3/TRBV12-4; D gene: NA; J gene: TRBJ2-7; clone size: NA
CDR3 protein: CASSSTTGTRGELFF; CDR3 DNA: TGCGCCAGCAGCTCCACAACAGGAACCCGCGGGGAGCTGTTTTTT; V gene: TRBV5-1; D gene: NA; J gene: TRBJ2-2; clone size: NA